This T cell receptor (beta chain) is drawn from a study of T cell responses to AZD1222 COVID-19 vaccine. Profiling relied on immunoSEQ multiplex PCR, and the TCRdb table lists in-frame clones only, not all of them. The sample carries about 120,000 clones, 92% recorded once. This CDR3 is built from 14 residues. The rearrangement joins TRBV21-1 to TRBJ1-1. TRBV21-1 is flagged as a pseudogene. The receptor's source is an adult in good health. The sample consisted of peripheral blood, taken on day 0 of AZD1222 vaccination. The CDR3 DNA is TGTGCCAGCAGCGTTAATCAGCGGAACACTGAAGCTTTCTTT. Its translation: CASSVNQRNTEAFF.